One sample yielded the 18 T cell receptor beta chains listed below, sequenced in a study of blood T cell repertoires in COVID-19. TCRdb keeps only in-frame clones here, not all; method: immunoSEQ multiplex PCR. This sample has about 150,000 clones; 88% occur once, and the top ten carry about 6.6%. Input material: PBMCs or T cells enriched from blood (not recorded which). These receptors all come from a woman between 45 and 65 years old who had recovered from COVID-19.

Here the CDR3 reads CASSPPGTGSSYGYTF. CDR3 DNA sequence: TGTGCCAGCTCACCACCGGGGACAGGGAGCTCCTATGGCTACACCTTC. The V and J genes are TRBV18 and TRBJ1-2; 9 positions agree with TRBD1. From germline, CDR1 is KGHSH and CDR2 LQKENI. CDR3 length equals 16 residues. V gave up 0 bases and J gave up 4 bases; unmatched junction bases: 6.

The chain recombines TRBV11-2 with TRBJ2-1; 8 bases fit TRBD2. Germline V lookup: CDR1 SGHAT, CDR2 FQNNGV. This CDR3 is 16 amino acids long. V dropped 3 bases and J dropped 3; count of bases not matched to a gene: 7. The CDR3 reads CASSFPIAGSYNEQFF. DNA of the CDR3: TGTGCCAGCAGCTTCCCGATAGCGGGAAGCTACAATGAGCAGTTCTTC.

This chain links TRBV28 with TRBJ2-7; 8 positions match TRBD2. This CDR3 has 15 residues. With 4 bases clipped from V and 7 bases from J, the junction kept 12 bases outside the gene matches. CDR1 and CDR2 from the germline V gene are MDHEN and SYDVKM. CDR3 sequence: CASSSPGLGSEEQYF. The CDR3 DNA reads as TGTGCCAGCAGTTCTCCGGGACTAGGGTCGGAAGAGCAGTACTTC.

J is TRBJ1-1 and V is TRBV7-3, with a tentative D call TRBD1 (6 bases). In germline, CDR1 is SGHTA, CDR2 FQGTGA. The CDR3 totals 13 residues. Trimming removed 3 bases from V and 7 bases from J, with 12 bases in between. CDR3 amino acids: CASSFPGGGEAFF. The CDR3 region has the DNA TGTGCCAGCAGCTTCCCTGGGGGCGGTGAAGCTTTCTTT.

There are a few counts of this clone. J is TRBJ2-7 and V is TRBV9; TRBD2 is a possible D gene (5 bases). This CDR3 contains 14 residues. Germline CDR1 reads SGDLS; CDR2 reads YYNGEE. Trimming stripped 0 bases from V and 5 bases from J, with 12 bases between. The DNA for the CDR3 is TGTGCCAGCAGCGTAGCGTCTAGCTGGAACGAGCAGTACTTC. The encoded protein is CASSVASSWNEQYF.

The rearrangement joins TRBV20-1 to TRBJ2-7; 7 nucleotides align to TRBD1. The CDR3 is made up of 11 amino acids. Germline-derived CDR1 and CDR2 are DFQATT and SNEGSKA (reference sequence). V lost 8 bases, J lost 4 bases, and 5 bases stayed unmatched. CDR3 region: CSTYRGYEQYF. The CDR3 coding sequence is TGCAGTACTTACAGGGGTTACGAGCAGTACTTC.

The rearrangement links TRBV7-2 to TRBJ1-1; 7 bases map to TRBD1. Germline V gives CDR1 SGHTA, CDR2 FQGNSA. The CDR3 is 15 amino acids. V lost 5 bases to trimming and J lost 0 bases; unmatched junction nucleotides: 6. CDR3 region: CASSLLGQMNTEAFF. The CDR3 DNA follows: TGTGCCAGCAGCCTGCTGGGACAGATGAACACTGAAGCTTTCTTT.

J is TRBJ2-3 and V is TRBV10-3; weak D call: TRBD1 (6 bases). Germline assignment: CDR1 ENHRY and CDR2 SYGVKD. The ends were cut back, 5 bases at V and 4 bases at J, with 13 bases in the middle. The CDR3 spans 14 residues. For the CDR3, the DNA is TGTGCCATCAGTACAGGGAGAAAGTCAGATACGCAGTATTTT. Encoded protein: CAISTGRKSDTQYF.

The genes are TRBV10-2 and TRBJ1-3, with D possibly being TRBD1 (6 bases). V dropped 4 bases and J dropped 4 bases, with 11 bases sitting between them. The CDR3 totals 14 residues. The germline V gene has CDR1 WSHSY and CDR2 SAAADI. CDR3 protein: CASSAQGTGNTIYF. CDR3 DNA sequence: TGCGCCAGCAGTGCCCAGGGGACAGGAAACACCATATATTTT.

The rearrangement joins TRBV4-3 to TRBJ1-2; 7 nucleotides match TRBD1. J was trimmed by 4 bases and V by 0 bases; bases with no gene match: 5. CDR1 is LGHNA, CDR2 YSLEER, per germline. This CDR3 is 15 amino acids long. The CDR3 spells CASSQDPQGGYGYTF. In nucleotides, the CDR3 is TGCGCCAGCAGCCAAGATCCCCAGGGGGGCTATGGCTACACCTTC.

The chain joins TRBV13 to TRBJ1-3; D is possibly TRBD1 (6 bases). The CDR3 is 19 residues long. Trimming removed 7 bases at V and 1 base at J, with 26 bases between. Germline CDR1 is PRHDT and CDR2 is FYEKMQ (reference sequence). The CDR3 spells CASNEAIGGPKNSGNTIYF. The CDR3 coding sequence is TGTGCCAGCAATGAGGCTATAGGGGGACCTAAGAATTCTGGAAACACCATATATTTT.

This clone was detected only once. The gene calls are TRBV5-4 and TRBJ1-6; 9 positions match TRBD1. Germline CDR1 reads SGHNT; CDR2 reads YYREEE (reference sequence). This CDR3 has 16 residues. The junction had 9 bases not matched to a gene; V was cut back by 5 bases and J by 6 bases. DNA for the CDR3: TGTGCCAGCAGAGTACAGGGGGCAGGGTCTAATTCACCCCTCCACTTT. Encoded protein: CASRVQGAGSNSPLHF.

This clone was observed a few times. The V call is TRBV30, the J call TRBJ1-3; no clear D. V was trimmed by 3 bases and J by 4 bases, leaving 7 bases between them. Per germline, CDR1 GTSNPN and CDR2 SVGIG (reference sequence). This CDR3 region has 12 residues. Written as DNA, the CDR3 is TGTGCCTGGAGCCGGGAGGGAAACACCATATATTTT. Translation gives CAWSREGNTIYF.

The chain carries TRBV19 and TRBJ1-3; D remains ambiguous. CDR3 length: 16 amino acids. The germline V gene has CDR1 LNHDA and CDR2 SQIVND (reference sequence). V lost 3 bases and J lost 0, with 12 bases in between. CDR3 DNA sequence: TGTGCCAGTAGTATTTCCGCGGAAAACTCTGGAAACACCATATATTTT. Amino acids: CASSISAENSGNTIYF.

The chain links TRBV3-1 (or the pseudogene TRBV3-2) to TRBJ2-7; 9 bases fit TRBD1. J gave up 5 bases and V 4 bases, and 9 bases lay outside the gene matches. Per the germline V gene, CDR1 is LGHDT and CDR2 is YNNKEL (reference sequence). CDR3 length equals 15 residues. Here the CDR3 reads CASSRMTGGSHEQYF. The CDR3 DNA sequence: TGTGCCAGCAGCCGAATGACAGGGGGTTCCCACGAGCAGTACTTC.

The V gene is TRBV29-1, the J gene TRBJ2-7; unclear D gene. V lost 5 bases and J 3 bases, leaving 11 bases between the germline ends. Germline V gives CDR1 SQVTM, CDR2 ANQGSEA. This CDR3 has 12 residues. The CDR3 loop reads CSVRVRVYEQYF. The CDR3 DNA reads TGCAGCGTTCGCGTCCGCGTCTACGAGCAGTACTTC.

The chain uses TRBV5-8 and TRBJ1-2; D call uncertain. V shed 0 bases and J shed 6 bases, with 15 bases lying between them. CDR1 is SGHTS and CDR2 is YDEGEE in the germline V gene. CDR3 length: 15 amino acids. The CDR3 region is CASSLVFRSINGYTF. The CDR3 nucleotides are TGTGCCAGCAGCTTGGTTTTCCGGTCAATTAATGGCTACACCTTC. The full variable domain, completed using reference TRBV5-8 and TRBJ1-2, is EAGVTQSPTHLIKTRGQQATLRCSPISGHTSVYWYQQALGLGLQFLLWYDEGEERNRGNFPPRFSGRQFPNYSSELNVNALELEDSALYLCASSLVFRSINGYTFGSGTRLTVV.

CDR3 sequence (DNA): TGTGCCAGCAGCAGGGCGAACTATGGCTACACCTTC. Its translation: CASSRANYGYTF. The chain is built from TRBV25-1 and TRBJ1-2, with D perhaps TRBD1 (5 bases). Trimming removed 6 bases from V and 2 bases from J, with 7 bases in between. This CDR3 region has 12 residues. The germline V gene has CDR1 MGHDK and CDR2 SYGVNS.